Given below is one TCR beta chain in context. The source of the sample is a study of blood T cell repertoires in COVID-19. Overall study: PBMCs, B-cell-depleted T cells, or T cells provided the cDNA or gDNA that made up the material.

The CDR3 totals 14 residues. Germline lookup yields CDR1 LNHDA and CDR2 SQIVND (reference sequence). The ends lost 3 bases at V and 1 base at J; junction bases unmatched: 2. Original handling: How many nucleated cells were present was estimated from reference gene primer amplification. TCRdb's copy holds only in-frame clones and misses some; the assay was immunoSEQ multiplex PCR. V and J calls and clone size follow that table, whereas D and trimming were derived from the DNA. The table shows about 200,000 clones, with 70% to 90% occurring only once. This receptor was identified in a woman older than 75 with acute or convalescent COVID-19. The specimen sequenced was peripheral blood. This chain links TRBV19 with TRBJ1-1, with 7 bases aligning to TRBD1. The CDR3 protein is CASSIWDRNTEAFF. CDR3 nucleotide sequence: TGTGCCAGTAGTATTTGGGACAGGAACACTGAAGCTTTCTTT.